The text below deals with one T cell receptor beta chain. This clonotype appeared a few times. The antigen this receptor binds is unknown. No much larger clone exists at a distance of one base, and base qualities are not known. The data belong to a study of blood T cells in healthy people across ages (dated by TCRdb to about 2015). About the investigation overall: In model experiments, roughly one uniquely barcoded TCR beta cDNA molecule per two T cells was captured by template switching. Using deep sequencing normalized with unique cDNA molecular identifiers, the study measured how TCR beta repertoire diversity changes with age. To avoid experimental bias, donors of different ages were spread randomly across the sequencing lanes. For two donors (one aged 18 to 29 and one aged 80 or older), the study analyzed two additional independent replicas of 1 million unique cDNA reads from the same blood draw. The donors were divided into four age groups: young (average roughly 15 years), middle-aged (about 40), aged (about 56) and long-lived (about 90). Study-wide findings and limitations: Bulk unsorted PBMC profiling prevented conclusive comparison of naive and antigen-experienced compartments. Compared with the aged group, the long-lived group had more naive CD4+ T cells, fewer expanded clones and increased TCR diversity, a pattern suggesting age selection. As age increased, observed TCR beta diversity per million T cells dropped in a roughly linear way, and a significant reduction was already evident by age about 36. Estimates of total diversity based on one million sequenced T cells were regarded as lower bounds and as underestimates. The CMV infection status of donors was not known, potentially confounding age-related changes in expanded clonotypes. There was a strong correlation between observed TCR beta diversity and the percentage of naive T cells measured by flow cytometry.

The CDR3 has 12 amino acids, counting the end cysteine and phenylalanine. The retained sequence is limited to the CDR3, 36 bases, with the frame set at the first base. Looking up the germline V gene yields CDR1 MNHEY and CDR2 SVGEGT. V loses 7 bases, J loses 10 bases, and the germline ends lie 14 bases apart. Donors were 35 to 40 systemically healthy Caucasian individuals from Russia aged 6 to 90 years. Each donor gave roughly 9.5 milliliters of peripheral blood, collected into EDTA-treated Vacutainer tubes. Ficoll-Paque density-gradient centrifugation was used to isolate PBMCs, with at least 6 million per sample. Total RNA, at least 6 micrograms per sample, was extracted from PBMCs with Trizol reagent. For every donor, an aliquot of PBMCs went through flow cytometry to measure the percentages of naive CD45RAhigh/CD27high T cells. Library construction relied on 5' RACE. Instrument on record: Illumina HiSeq 2500. A second PCR of 7 to 11 cycles was performed with a sample-barcoded 5' primer and a J-beta primer mix. A template-switch 5' adaptor carrying 12 random nucleotides introduced a unique molecular identifier onto each TCR beta cDNA molecule. Each sample yielded at least 2.5 million CDR3-containing paired-end reads. The Mint cDNA synthesis kit, primed by a TRBC-specific oligonucleotide, was used to synthesize first-strand cDNA from all RNA. All cDNA was treated with uracil-DNA glycosylase and then went through a first 18-cycle PCR with the universal primers M1SS and BC2_uni_R. Turning to the authors' computational methods: Each sample was normalized by randomly selecting 1 million high-quality reads, each carrying a distinct molecular identifier. Instead of being binned into consensus sequences, reads that shared molecular identifiers were thrown out. CDR3 identification, clonotype clustering and error correction used MiTCR with a Q25 quality threshold and the strictest error-elimination algorithm. A nonparametric unseen species model with Euler transformation was used to estimate lower-bound total TCR beta diversity. Starting from the raw public reads, TCRdb applied fastp trimming at Q25, assembled clones with MiXCR and retained in-frame beta chains. Every CDR3 protein is listed once, alongside the most common genes and DNA of its rows. The V and J calls come from TCRdb's annotation, not from the publication. The sample includes about 730,000 distinct CDR3 sequences, with about 42% observed a single time. The ten biggest clones cover more than 20% of the sample.

The TCR originated in a woman between 55 and 75 years old in good health. The sample was blood. The chain is encoded by TRBV6-2 or TRBV6-3 joined to TRBJ2-1, with the D assignment possibly TRBD1 or TRBD2, given 5 matching bases for each. The DNA is TGTGCCAGCAATTCGGGGCCCCAAGAGCAGTTCTTC. The resulting protein is CASNSGPQEQFF.